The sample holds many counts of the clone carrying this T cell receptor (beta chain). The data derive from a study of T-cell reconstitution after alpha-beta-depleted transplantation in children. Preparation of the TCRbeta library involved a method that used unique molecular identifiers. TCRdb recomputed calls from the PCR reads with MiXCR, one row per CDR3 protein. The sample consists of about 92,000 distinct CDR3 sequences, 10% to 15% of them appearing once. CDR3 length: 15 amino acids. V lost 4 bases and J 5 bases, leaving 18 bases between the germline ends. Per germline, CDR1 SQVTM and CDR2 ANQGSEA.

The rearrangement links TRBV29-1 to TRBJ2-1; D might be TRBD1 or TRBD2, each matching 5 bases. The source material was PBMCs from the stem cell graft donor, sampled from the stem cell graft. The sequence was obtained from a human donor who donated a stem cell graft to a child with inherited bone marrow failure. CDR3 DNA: TGCAGCGTTGTCCGTTTCCGGGGCGACAACAATGAGCAGTTCTTC. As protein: CSVVRFRGDNNEQFF.